These 5 T cell receptor beta chains were all obtained from the same sample, sequenced in a study of CD8 T cells in Susac syndrome. The authors reverse transcribed roughly 0.5 to 1 ug RNA with random hexamers. A single record per CDR3 protein comes from TCRdb applying MiXCR to the immunoSEQ multiplex PCR reads. The data contain about 300,000 distinct CDR3 sequences, around 84% of them singletons. Specimen: CD8+ T cells from PBMCs. These receptor sequences come from a human donor with multiple sclerosis.

This clonotype was detected once. The chain links TRBV4-1 to TRBJ2-4, with D tentatively TRBD1 (8 bases). CDR3 length equals 16 residues. Germline V gene data show CDR1 as MGHRA and CDR2 as YSYEKL. V was shortened by 4 bases and J by 2 bases, with 15 bases between the two germline ends. CDR3 region: CASSPGQGGSKNIQYF. For the CDR3, the DNA is TGCGCCAGCAGCCCCGGACAGGGAGGGTCCAAAAACATTCAGTACTTC.

A few counts support this clonotype. This rearrangement joins TRBV12-3 or TRBV12-4 to TRBJ2-1; D is uncertain. Deletions cut 2 bases from V and 4 bases from J, with 6 bases between. The CDR3 covers 13 residues. The CDR3 nucleotides are TGTGCCAGCAGTTTAACTGAGTACAATGAGCAGTTCTTC. It translates to CASSLTEYNEQFF.

The V call is TRBV27, the J call TRBJ1-5, with D possibly matching TRBD1 (5 bases). Trimming stripped 4 bases from V and 7 bases from J, with 14 bases between. This CDR3 contains 14 residues. Germline V gene sequence: CDR1 MNHEY, CDR2 SMNVEV (reference sequence). The CDR3 reads CASSSAGNSQPQHF. For the CDR3, the DNA is TGTGCCAGCAGTTCGGCAGGGAACAGCCAGCCCCAGCATTTT.

The chain's CDR3 is CASSNTSPGTSGRGSTDTQYF. The CDR3, as DNA: TGTGCCAGCAGCAATACCAGCCCTGGGACTAGCGGGAGAGGGAGCACAGATACGCAGTATTTT. V usage is TRBV28 and J usage is TRBJ2-3, with 14 bases that match TRBD2. CDR1 and CDR2 from the germline V gene are MDHEN and SYDVKM. The CDR3 contains 21 residues. The junction had 17 bases not matched to a gene; V was cut back by 6 bases and J by 0 bases.

CDR3 residues: CASSLASGRRYNEQFF. In DNA, the CDR3 is TGTGCCAGCAGCTTAGCTAGCGGGAGGCGATACAATGAGCAGTTCTTC. The gene calls are TRBV7-9 and TRBJ2-1, with TRBD2 matching 10 bases. From germline, CDR1 is SEHNR and CDR2 FQNEAQ (reference sequence). With 0 bases clipped from V and 4 bases from J, the junction kept 3 bases outside the gene matches. The CDR3 loop spans 16 amino acids.